This T cell receptor beta chain was documented in a study of T cells in Graves' hyperthyroidism and ophthalmopathy. Amplification yielded TCR beta CDR3 regions, with RNA transcripts as the source. HTBI primers were the set used in a first-round RT-PCR of the TCR CDR3. TCRdb redid the calling of the multiplex PCR reads with MiXCR, one entry per CDR3 protein. There are around 600,000 distinct CDR3 sequences in the sample; about 14% occur only once, and roughly an eighth lies in the top ten. The CDR3 covers 14 residues. Losses at the gene ends were 4 bases for V and 6 bases for J; bases not matched to a gene: 8.

This chain joins TRBV12-3 or TRBV12-4 and TRBJ1-2; 7 bases fit TRBD1. The sample comprised blood. The receptor's source is a woman aged 45-65 years with Graves' ophthalmopathy. CDR3 sequence: CASSSYRTGDGYTF. DNA of the CDR3: TGTGCCAGCAGTTCGTATAGGACAGGAGATGGCTACACCTTC.